Listed below are T cell receptor beta chains from one sample, sequenced in a study of T cells in Graves' hyperthyroidism and ophthalmopathy. TCRdb redid the calling of the multiplex PCR reads with MiXCR, one entry per CDR3 protein. The data show hundreds of thousands of distinct CDR3 sequences, with about 14% seen just once and around 12% held by the top ten. Sequencing input: blood. These receptors were taken from a woman aged 45-59 years with Graves' ophthalmopathy. The CDR3 runs from the conserved cysteine through the conserved F or W. The D gene is left open where the match is weak. The listing skips clone size in some rows; elsewhere it reads once, few, many or a size class.

cdr3_aa	cdr3_nt	d_call	clone_size	v_call	j_call
CASSTALSGATGTQYF	TGTGCCAGCAGCACCGCTCTTAGTGGCGCTACGGGGACCCAGTACTTC	NA	many	TRBV7-2	TRBJ2-5
CASSPRTSGSPGELFF	TGCGCCAGCAGCCCACGGACTAGCGGGAGTCCCGGGGAGCTGTTTTTT	TRBD2	NA	TRBV4-3	TRBJ2-2
CATSKITWSGANVLTF	TGTGCCACCAGCAAAATAACCTGGTCGGGGGCCAACGTCCTGACTTTC	NA	NA	TRBV15	TRBJ2-6
CASSSDRPSYNEQFF	TGTGCCAGCAGTTCGGACAGGCCGTCCTACAATGAGCAGTTCTTC	TRBD1	NA	TRBV7-2	TRBJ2-1
CASSFLVETQYF	TGTGCCAGCAGCTTCTTGGTAGAGACCCAGTACTTC	NA	many	TRBV7-2	TRBJ2-5
CASSLEVASSGNTIYF	TGTGCCAGCAGTTTAGAAGTAGCTTCCTCTGGAAACACCATATATTTT	NA	many	TRBV28	TRBJ1-3
CASSIRTVMNTGELFF	TGTGCCAGTAGTATTAGGACAGTCATGAACACCGGGGAGCTGTTTTTT	NA	NA	TRBV19	TRBJ2-2
CASRGELAKNIQYF	TGTGCCAGCAGGGGGGAATTAGCCAAAAACATTCAGTACTTC	NA	many	TRBV27	TRBJ2-4
CASSPPTEYGYTF	TGTGCCAGCTCACCACCTACTGAATATGGCTACACCTTC	NA	many	TRBV18	TRBJ1-2
CASIYRTEAFF	TGTGCCAGCATTTACAGGACTGAAGCTTTCTTT	NA	many	TRBV6-5	TRBJ1-1
CASSLSGRGVHEQFF	TGTGCCAGCAGTTTAAGTGGGAGGGGAGTCCATGAGCAGTTCTTC	TRBD2	many	TRBV12-3/TRBV12-4	TRBJ2-1
CASSLWGSREKDGYTF	TGTGCCAGCAGTTTATGGGGTAGCAGGGAGAAGGATGGCTACACCTTC	NA	many	TRBV27	TRBJ1-2
CASSEEAYSGNTIYF	TGTGCCAGCAGTGAAGAGGCCTACTCTGGAAACACCATATATTTT	NA	few	TRBV6-1	TRBJ1-3
CATSRDRQRVTEAFF	TGTGCCACCAGCAGAGATCGTCAGCGAGTCACTGAAGCTTTCTTT	NA	many	TRBV15	TRBJ1-1
CASSQTRTSQETQYF	TGTGCCAGCAGCCAAACCCGGACCTCCCAAGAGACCCAGTACTTC	NA	few	TRBV12-3/TRBV12-4	TRBJ2-5
CASTSRGGPAPVERYF	TGTGCCAGCACCTCGAGGGGGGGCCCTGCGCCGGTCGAGCGGTACTTC	NA	NA	TRBV6-1	TRBJ2-7
CSARESGTVTEAFF	TGCAGTGCTAGAGAGTCCGGGACAGTTACTGAAGCTTTCTTT	TRBD1	once	TRBV20-1	TRBJ1-1
CASIPGGVYNEQFF	TGTGCCAGCATCCCAGGGGGGGTTTACAATGAGCAGTTCTTC	NA	many	TRBV28	TRBJ2-1
CASSPDRDTYTDTQYF	TGTGCCAGCTCACCAGACCGGGACACCTACACAGATACGCAGTATTTT	NA	many	TRBV18	TRBJ2-3
CAIRDLLADEQFF	TGTGCCATCAGGGATCTACTAGCGGATGAGCAGTTCTTC	TRBD2	NA	TRBV10-3	TRBJ2-1
CAISEPTSSVPYNEQFF	TGTGCCATCAGTGAGCCGACCTCTAGCGTACCATACAATGAGCAGTTCTTC	NA	NA	TRBV10-3	TRBJ2-1
CASSPRTSSPTYEQYF	TGTGCCAGCAGTCCCCGGACTAGCTCCCCGACTTACGAGCAGTACTTC	TRBD2	NA	TRBV6-1	TRBJ2-7
CASSPGTERETQYF	TGTGCCAGCAGCCCTGGGACAGAAAGAGAGACCCAGTACTTC	TRBD1	many	TRBV3-1	TRBJ2-5
CASSIDGTDEKLFF	TGTGCCAGCAGTATAGACGGAACGGATGAAAAACTGTTTTTT	NA	few	TRBV9	TRBJ1-4
CASSFFIYRTSGRTQYF	TGTGCCAGCAGTTTTTTTATCTATCGAACTAGCGGGAGAACCCAGTACTTC	TRBD2	many	TRBV28	TRBJ2-5
CASSPPGLASGNEQFF	TGTGCCAGCAGCCCCCCGGGACTAGCATCGGGTAATGAGCAGTTCTTC	TRBD2	many	TRBV7-9	TRBJ2-1
CASSRDLFTGELFF	TGTGCCAGCAGCCGGGACCTTTTTACCGGGGAGCTGTTTTTT	NA	few	TRBV6-1	TRBJ2-2
CASSLAVSGGYNEQFF	TGCGCCAGCAGCTTGGCCGTGTCGGGAGGATACAATGAGCAGTTCTTC	TRBD2	many	TRBV5-1	TRBJ2-1
CASSFMPSGSPGNEQFF	TGTGCCAGCAGCTTTATGCCTAGCGGGAGTCCTGGGAATGAGCAGTTCTTC	TRBD2	many	TRBV7-3	TRBJ2-1
CASSLRGLAGAEQYF	TGTGCCAGCAGCCTTAGGGGACTAGCGGGAGCCGAGCAGTACTTC	TRBD2	many	TRBV12-3/TRBV12-4	TRBJ2-7
CASSPPGTSGTHGGSYNEQFF	TGTGCCAGCAGTCCGCCCGGGACTAGCGGGACCCATGGGGGCTCCTACAATGAGCAGTTCTTC	TRBD2	NA	TRBV28	TRBJ2-1
CASGGGDLHF	TGTGCCAGCGGAGGTGGGGACCTCCACTTT	NA	NA	TRBV6-1	TRBJ1-6
CASSGGLASNYEQYF	TGCGCCAGCAGCGGGGGACTAGCGAGTAACTACGAGCAGTACTTC	TRBD2	many	TRBV5-1	TRBJ2-7
CASSFWNEQFF	TGTGCCAGCAGCTTTTGGAATGAGCAGTTCTTC	NA	many	TRBV7-9	TRBJ2-1
CASRYKPGELNTEAFF	TGTGCCAGCAGGTATAAACCGGGGGAATTGAACACTGAAGCTTTCTTT	NA	many	TRBV28	TRBJ1-1
CAWRSGDNEKLFF	TGTGCCTGGCGATCAGGGGATAATGAAAAACTGTTTTTT	NA	NA	TRBV30	TRBJ1-4
CSARDWSSGASYEQYF	TGCAGTGCTAGAGATTGGAGTAGCGGGGCATCCTACGAGCAGTACTTC	TRBD2	many	TRBV20-1	TRBJ2-7
CAWNGVSGNTIYF	TGTGCCTGGAATGGGGTCTCCGGAAACACCATATATTTT	NA	few	TRBV30	TRBJ1-3